This paragraph reports one TCR beta chain. This clonotype appeared many times. Its antigen is not yet known. Nothing much larger sits one base from this clone, and base qualities are not available. This entry comes from a study of molecular identifiers for immune sequencing clone quantification listed by TCRdb under 2018. For context, the study as a whole: In a replicate experiment, RNA from roughly 20,000 or 100,000 naive CD8 T cells was split into five aliquots, four of which were sequenced. CD8 T cells were used in a methods study to benchmark molecular-identifier clustering-based TCR repertoire sequencing (MIDCIRS) and TCR RNA copy counting. Study-level results and caveats: When barcode sub-clustering was left out, chimeric consensus sequences inflated TCR diversity, with chimeras reaching as high as 47%. Spiked-in Jurkat TCR RNA equal to a single cell's worth was reported to be detectable even within 1,100,000 naive CD8 T cells. Highly expanded clone sizes could be underestimated if identical TCR molecules share a barcode. About 3 recovered TCR RNA copies per cell were obtained by modeling, versus roughly 10 by digital PCR, implying a capture efficiency of 25% to 30%. In CMV-specific effector cells, clones with more than 20 RNA copies contained over 97% of molecules, whereas in naive cells such clones contained under 1% of molecules.

The library was obtained by PCR. Sequencing was carried out with an Illumina MiSeq. The Qiagen AllPrep DNA/RNA kit was used to purify total RNA. Before analysis, reads from multiple sequencing runs of one library were combined. In the source study's methods: Reads were retained only if an exact TCR constant sequence was present, and the retained reads were trimmed to 150 nt and grouped according to their 12-nt molecular barcodes. Reads in each barcode group were sub-clustered using a 15% Levenshtein threshold, and a quality-weighted consensus sequence was built for each RNA molecule. Non-functional sequences were discarded, and so were lower-count sequences lying one edit away from another sequence. On the basis of fitting two negative binomial distributions, barcode sub-clusters with fewer than 20% of the maximum read count were discarded. Through fastp at Q25 and MiXCR, TCRdb rebuilt clones from the public reads, retaining in-frame beta chains. Every entry covers one CDR3 protein and lists the most common genes and DNA from its rows. The V and J calls follow TCRdb's processing rather than the paper's. The sample table shows 30,000 to 45,000 distinct CDR3 sequences, and approximately 18% are seen once. Together, the top ten hold more than 6.5% of the sample.

Between the V and J ends, shortened by 1 base and 5 bases respectively, the junction contains 15 bases. As encoded in the germline V gene, CDR1 is SGHRS while CDR2 is YFSETQ. Taken from cysteine to phenylalanine, the CDR3 has 15 residues. Only the CDR3 part of the read is kept: 45 bases, read in frame from the first base. Naive CD8 T cells were FACS-sorted as CD8+CD4-CCR7+CD45RA+ on a BD FACSAria II into RLT Plus buffer. To compare sensitivity, a portion of naive CD8 T cell RNA was divided equally between MIDCIRS and a Smart-seq2-style 5'RACE protocol. Enrichment of CD8 T cells was performed with RosetteSep CD8+ T Cell Enrichment Cocktail and Ficoll-Paque, after which ACK red cell lysis was carried out.

This sequence was found in a human donor in good health. Some libraries in this study had Jurkat cell RNA spiked in. Sequenced sample: naive CD8+ T cells from blood, with Jurkat cell RNA spiked in. The cell subset or site label, read with the paper, signifies: FACS-sorted CD8+CD4-CCR7+CD45RA+ naive T cells. This receptor chain uses TRBV5-1 and TRBJ2-5, with the D call perhaps TRBD1 or TRBD2, as 5 bases match in each case. The DNA sequence reads TGCGCCAGCAGCTTGTGGGGGACCCTGGGGGAGACCCAGTACTTC. It translates as CASSLWGTLGETQYF.